A selection of T cell receptor beta chains follows, all from one sample in a study of blood T cell repertoires in COVID-19. Using immunoSEQ multiplex PCR, the repertoire was profiled, and TCRdb retains in-frame clones only, with some absent. There are 200,000 to 300,000 clones in the sample; about 87% occur only once, and 2.5% lies in the top ten. The material sequenced was PBMCs or T cells enriched from blood (not recorded which). The source of these receptors is a middle-aged woman with acute COVID-19. The CDR3 runs from the conserved cysteine through the conserved F or W. The order of the fields is CDR3 protein, V gene, J gene, CDR3 length.

CDR3 protein: CASSFHTGNYNEQFF
V gene: TRBV7-2
J gene: TRBJ2-1
CDR3 length: 15

CDR3 protein: CATSDPQGPGDTQYF
V gene: TRBV24-1
J gene: TRBJ2-3
CDR3 length: 15

CDR3 protein: CASSPLSWNTEAFF
V gene: TRBV18
J gene: TRBJ1-1
CDR3 length: 14

CDR3 protein: CASSQESGTGAQHF
V gene: TRBV4-3
J gene: TRBJ1-5
CDR3 length: 14

CDR3 protein: CASSLALNTGELFF
V gene: TRBV9
J gene: TRBJ2-2
CDR3 length: 14

CDR3 protein: CASSFRDRAIGELFF
V gene: TRBV6-5
J gene: TRBJ2-2
CDR3 length: 15

CDR3 protein: CASSSSLDSGAQPQHF
V gene: TRBV19
J gene: TRBJ1-5
CDR3 length: 16

CDR3 protein: CASRYGNTEAFF
V gene: TRBV27
J gene: TRBJ1-1
CDR3 length: 12

CDR3 protein: CASSFFSERTYEQYF
V gene: TRBV11-2
J gene: TRBJ2-7
CDR3 length: 15

CDR3 protein: CASSYTGLAGDQFF
V gene: TRBV6-5
J gene: TRBJ2-1
CDR3 length: 14

CDR3 protein: CASSLGSELPLFF
V gene: TRBV12-3/TRBV12-4
J gene: TRBJ1-4
CDR3 length: 13

CDR3 protein: CASSLAEGASSYNSPLHF
V gene: TRBV5-5
J gene: TRBJ1-6
CDR3 length: 18

CDR3 protein: CATSDLSRTGGWVQPQHF
V gene: TRBV24-1
J gene: TRBJ1-5
CDR3 length: 18

CDR3 protein: CASSSRTAGGEKLFF
V gene: TRBV19
J gene: TRBJ1-4
CDR3 length: 15

CDR3 protein: CSVESRGAYGYTF
V gene: TRBV29-1
J gene: TRBJ1-2
CDR3 length: 13

CDR3 protein: CASSKIVRWTAVVAHSPLHF
V gene: TRBV21-1
J gene: TRBJ1-6
CDR3 length: 20

CDR3 protein: CASSLRQGTDSGNTIYF
V gene: TRBV7-2
J gene: TRBJ1-3
CDR3 length: 17

CDR3 protein: CASSLEQGSYNEQFF
V gene: TRBV5-4
J gene: TRBJ2-1
CDR3 length: 15

CDR3 protein: CAISEGRGASYNEQFF
V gene: TRBV10-3
J gene: TRBJ2-1
CDR3 length: 16

CDR3 protein: CATSDLRGEAFF
V gene: TRBV24-1
J gene: TRBJ1-1
CDR3 length: 12

CDR3 protein: CASSFGAGGNTIYF
V gene: TRBV9
J gene: TRBJ1-3
CDR3 length: 14

CDR3 protein: CASSQGGYSPYNEQFF
V gene: TRBV4-3
J gene: TRBJ2-1
CDR3 length: 16

CDR3 protein: CASGETGGAYEQYF
V gene: TRBV6-5
J gene: TRBJ2-7
CDR3 length: 14

CDR3 protein: CASSIRQQNEKLFF
V gene: TRBV19
J gene: TRBJ1-4
CDR3 length: 14

CDR3 protein: CASTSTGGATDTQYF
V gene: TRBV7-2
J gene: TRBJ2-3
CDR3 length: 15

CDR3 protein: CASSVSSGVGYTF
V gene: TRBV9
J gene: TRBJ1-2
CDR3 length: 13

CDR3 protein: CASSRGSPLHF
V gene: TRBV7-2
J gene: TRBJ1-6
CDR3 length: 11

CDR3 protein: CASSLNGSGQGSSPLHF
V gene: TRBV7-9
J gene: TRBJ1-6
CDR3 length: 17

CDR3 protein: CASSLGQGLARWETQYF
V gene: TRBV11-3
J gene: TRBJ2-5
CDR3 length: 17

CDR3 protein: CASSQGTGDQETQYF
V gene: TRBV3-1/TRBV3-2
J gene: TRBJ2-5
CDR3 length: 15

CDR3 protein: CASSDLEGEGVSSYNSPLHF
V gene: TRBV2
J gene: TRBJ1-6
CDR3 length: 20

CDR3 protein: CASSPRQGGNTEAFF
V gene: TRBV18
J gene: TRBJ1-1
CDR3 length: 15

CDR3 protein: CASSASVDTQYF
V gene: TRBV2
J gene: TRBJ2-3
CDR3 length: 12

CDR3 protein: CASSGRTGRGGYTF
V gene: TRBV27
J gene: TRBJ1-2
CDR3 length: 14

CDR3 protein: CASSQGPYAADTQYF
V gene: TRBV4-1
J gene: TRBJ2-3
CDR3 length: 15

CDR3 protein: CASSMGTGGHDTQYF
V gene: TRBV19
J gene: TRBJ2-3
CDR3 length: 15

CDR3 protein: CASSLAGKRDYGYTF
V gene: TRBV7-2
J gene: TRBJ1-2
CDR3 length: 15

CDR3 protein: CASSFSRGRVTHEQYF
V gene: TRBV5-6
J gene: TRBJ2-7
CDR3 length: 16

CDR3 protein: CASSHRDRGLYEQYF
V gene: TRBV6-2/TRBV6-3
J gene: TRBJ2-7
CDR3 length: 15

CDR3 protein: CASSLPGQGEEKLFF
V gene: TRBV5-4
J gene: TRBJ1-4
CDR3 length: 15

CDR3 protein: CASSQPFPRTGHGYTF
V gene: TRBV5-4
J gene: TRBJ1-2
CDR3 length: 16

CDR3 protein: CASSDTPGREQYF
V gene: TRBV2
J gene: TRBJ2-7
CDR3 length: 13

CDR3 protein: CASSQDRGGAREQYF
V gene: TRBV4-3
J gene: TRBJ2-7
CDR3 length: 15

CDR3 protein: CASSEDRGHQPQHF
V gene: TRBV23-1
J gene: TRBJ1-5
CDR3 length: 14

CDR3 protein: CASSQGQALAKNIQYF
V gene: TRBV3-1/TRBV3-2
J gene: TRBJ2-4
CDR3 length: 16

CDR3 protein: CASSAKGGTEAFF
V gene: TRBV10-2
J gene: TRBJ1-1
CDR3 length: 13

CDR3 protein: CATSDLSPGGIETQYF
V gene: TRBV24-1
J gene: TRBJ2-5
CDR3 length: 16

CDR3 protein: CASSLAGPGGYTF
V gene: TRBV5-1
J gene: TRBJ1-2
CDR3 length: 13

CDR3 protein: CASSFSGGTGELFF
V gene: TRBV11-2
J gene: TRBJ2-2
CDR3 length: 14

CDR3 protein: CASSYSEGVTEAFF
V gene: TRBV6-5
J gene: TRBJ1-1
CDR3 length: 14

CDR3 protein: CASLLKGATDTQYF
V gene: TRBV5-6
J gene: TRBJ2-3
CDR3 length: 14

CDR3 protein: CASSTTAGTGAYEQYF
V gene: TRBV9
J gene: TRBJ2-7
CDR3 length: 16

CDR3 protein: CASLGKAGTVNQPQHF
V gene: TRBV5-8
J gene: TRBJ1-5
CDR3 length: 16

CDR3 protein: CSVEKGQGLGYTF
V gene: TRBV29-1
J gene: TRBJ1-2
CDR3 length: 13

CDR3 protein: CASSQGGGGYSGQETQYF
V gene: TRBV4-3
J gene: TRBJ2-5
CDR3 length: 18